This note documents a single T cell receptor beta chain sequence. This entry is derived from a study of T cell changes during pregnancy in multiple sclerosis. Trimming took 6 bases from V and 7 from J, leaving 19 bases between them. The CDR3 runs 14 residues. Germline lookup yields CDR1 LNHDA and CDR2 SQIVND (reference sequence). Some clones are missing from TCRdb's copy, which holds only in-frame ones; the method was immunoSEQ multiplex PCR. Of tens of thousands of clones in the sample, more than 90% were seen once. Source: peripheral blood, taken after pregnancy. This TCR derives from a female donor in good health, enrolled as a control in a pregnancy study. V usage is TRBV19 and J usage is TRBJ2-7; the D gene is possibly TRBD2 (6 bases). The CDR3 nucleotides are TGTGCCAGTAGACCAACCGGGAGCGCCAGTGAGCAGTACTTC. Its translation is CASRPTGSASEQYF.